Below, 28 T cell receptor beta chains from the same sample are listed, as sequenced in a study of prognosis after radiotherapy for stage I lung cancer. From genomic DNA, two-round multiplex PCR was used to amplify TCR beta CDR3. For every TRBV and TRBJ gene, a specific primer was used in first-round PCR. TCRdb re-derived calls from the multiplex PCR reads in MiXCR, one entry per CDR3 protein. The sample has approximately 22,000 distinct CDR3 sequences; roughly 44% are singletons. The specimen was PBMCs, collected before or after stereotactic body radiation therapy (not recorded which). These receptors came from a donor older than 45 with non-small cell lung cancer.

This clonotype has at least ten counts. An end of the junction differs from the germline gene, which may be a read error. The V gene is TRBV9, the J gene TRBJ2-1; possible D gene TRBD2, 6 bases. Germline V gene data show CDR1 as SGDLS and CDR2 as YYNGEE. CDR3 length equals 15 residues. CDR3 region: CASSVDGSSFNEQFF. CDR3 in DNA: TGTGCCAGCAGCGTAGACGGGAGTTCCTTCAATGAGCAGTTCTTC.

Comment on this clonotype: One base separates it from a far larger clone, so it is likely a read error. The V gene is TRBV6-5, the J gene TRBJ2-7; perhaps TRBD1 as D (7 bases). Trimming left V 7 bases short and J 3 bases short, with 13 bases between. CDR1 MNHEY and CDR2 SVGAGI come from the germline V gene. The length of the CDR3 is 13 residues. The CDR3 is CASNGRGVYEQYF. As DNA, the CDR3 is TGTGCCAGCAATGGCAGGGGGGTCTACGAGCAGTACTTC.

Turning to this clonotype: One end of the junction is discordant with germline, which a read error may explain. The chain employs TRBV4-3 and TRBJ2-5; 10 bases agree with TRBD1. This CDR3 comprises 19 residues. Germline assignment: CDR1 LGHNA and CDR2 YSLEER. As DNA, the CDR3 is TGCGCCAGCATCCAATCCCCGGTCGGGGGGACAGGGGCTGAGGAGACCCAGTACTTC. Encoded protein: CASIQSPVGGTGAEETQYF.

The chain recombines TRBV7-3 with TRBJ1-2; 8 bases fit TRBD1. CDR3 size: 13 residues. Trimming removed 5 bases from V and 3 bases from J; junction bases left unmatched: 2. The V gene's germline CDR1 is SGHTA and CDR2 FQGTGA. The CDR3 sequence is CASSPTGDYGYTF. CDR3 DNA: TGTGCCAGCAGCCCGACAGGGGACTATGGCTACACCTTC.

On this clonotype itself: At one end the junction does not follow the germline gene, possibly because of a read error. The chain uses TRBV13 and TRBJ2-5, with TRBD1 matching over 8 bases. Germline V lookup: CDR1 PRHDT, CDR2 FYEKMQ (reference sequence). The CDR3 extends over 16 amino acids. The CDR3 region has the DNA TGTGCCAGCAGCTTACCCGGGACAGGCACCCAAGATACCCAGTACTTC. Encoded protein: CASSLPGTGTQDTQYF.

This clonotype showed up many times. The rearrangement links TRBV5-8 to TRBJ2-3, with TRBD2 matching 11 bases. In germline, CDR1 is SGHTS, CDR2 YDEGEE. CDR3 length: 17 residues. Germline trimming cut 4 bases from V and 0 bases from J; bases unmatched to any gene: 7. The CDR3 reads CASSKGLAEWSTDTQYF. The CDR3 DNA sequence: TGTGCCAGCAGCAAGGGACTAGCGGAGTGGAGCACAGATACGCAGTATTTT.

This clonotype is medium-sized (0.01 to 0.1%) in the sample. The chain joins TRBV11-2 to TRBJ2-2; the D call may be TRBD1 or TRBD2 (5 bases each). Trimming left V 10 bases short and J 1 base short, with 22 bases between. CDR1 and CDR2 from the germline V gene are SGHAT and FQNNGV. The CDR3 spans 17 residues. The CDR3 DNA reads as TGTGCCACGAGCAAGTTCCGGGGCAGGAAGAACACCGGGGAGCTGTTTTTT. Protein: CATSKFRGRKNTGELFF.

This clonotype came up once. The V call is TRBV7-3, the J call TRBJ2-3; 13 bases match TRBD2. Looked up from germline, CDR1 is SGHTA and CDR2 is FQGTGA. The CDR3 covers 16 residues. Trimming removed 4 bases from V and 6 bases from J; junction bases left unmatched: 7. CDR3 protein: CASSSGLAGAADTQYF. The DNA for the CDR3 is TGTGCCAGCAGCTCCGGACTAGCGGGAGCGGCCGATACGCAGTATTTT.

This rearrangement joins TRBV9 to TRBJ2-7; D unresolved. V shed 0 bases and J shed 6 bases, with 10 bases lying between them. The CDR3 runs 13 residues. Germline CDR1 reads SGDLS; CDR2 reads YYNGEE. The CDR3 protein is CASSVGLVREQYF. The CDR3 DNA follows: TGTGCCAGCAGCGTAGGTTTAGTGCGCGAGCAGTACTTC.

As concerns this clonotype: A much more abundant neighbour one base away suggests this may be a read error. The V gene is TRBV6-9, the J gene TRBJ2-5; 14 nucleotides align to TRBD2. The CDR3 is made up of 19 amino acids. Germline CDR1 and CDR2: MNHGY and SVAAGI. The CDR3 sequence is CASSYTPRTSGRIQETKYF. The CDR3 nucleotides are TGTGCCAGCAGTTACACCCCGAGGACTAGCGGGAGGATACAAGAGACCAAGTACTTC.

By share of the sample, this clonotype is medium-sized (0.01 to 0.1%). This chain links TRBV28 with TRBJ1-6, with 7 positions matching TRBD1. V was clipped by 6 bases and J by 10 bases; unmatched bases: 9. Germline V gene lookup returns CDR1 MDHEN and CDR2 SYDVKM. CDR3 length: 14 residues. The CDR3 DNA reads as TGTGCCAGCAGCCTCGACAGGGTGCGGTCACCCCTCCACTTT. It encodes CASSLDRVRSPLHF. Complete variable domain (other parts from reference TRBV28 and TRBJ1-6): DVKVTQSSRYLVKRTGEKVFLECVQDMDHENMFWYRQDPGLGLRLIYFSYDVKMKEKGDIPEGYSVSREKKERFSLILESASTNQTSMYLCASSLDRVRSPLHFGNGTRLTVT.

This clonotype was observed many times. CDR3 DNA sequence: TGTGCCAGCAGGCATAAGGCCACCGGGGAGCTGTTTTTT. Translating gives CASRHKATGELFF. This chain uses TRBV12-3 or TRBV12-4 with TRBJ2-2, with D unresolved. V was pared by 6 bases and J by 4 bases, with 9 bases between. This CDR3 contains 13 residues.

By share of the sample, this clonotype is medium-sized. J is TRBJ2-2 and V is TRBV5-1; D is perhaps TRBD2 (6 bases). Trimming took 0 bases from V and 4 from J, leaving 10 bases between them. Germline CDR1 and CDR2: SGHRS and YFSETQ. The CDR3 runs 15 residues. CDR3: CASSLVAGITGELFF. The CDR3 nucleotides read TGCGCCAGCAGCTTGGTGGCGGGAATCACCGGGGAGCTGTTTTTT.

The rearrangement links TRBV11-2 to TRBJ2-7, with 7 bases that match TRBD2. Per germline, CDR1 SGHAT and CDR2 FQNNGV. After removal of 3 bases from V and 4 bases from J, the junction contained 9 bases not matched to a gene. The CDR3 is made up of 15 amino acids. In nucleotides, the CDR3 is TGTGCCAGCAGCTTCAGTACCTGGGGAGGGTACGAGCAGTACTTC. Amino acids: CASSFSTWGGYEQYF. The variable domain in full, completed from reference TRBV11-2 and TRBJ2-7, reads EAGVAQSPRYKIIEKRQSVAFWCNPISGHATLYWYQQILGQGPKLLIQFQNNGVVDDSQLPKDRFSAERLKGVDSTLKIQPAKLEDSAVYLCASSFSTWGGYEQYFGPGTRLTVT.

This clonotype appeared once. The chain joins TRBV28 to TRBJ2-3, with D maybe TRBD2 (6 bases). Germline CDR1 is MDHEN and CDR2 is SYDVKM. Trimming left V 2 bases short and J 3 bases short, with 6 bases between. The CDR3 totals 13 residues. The CDR3, as DNA: TGTGCCAGCAGTTTAAGCGGGACAGATACGCAGTATTTT. The encoded protein is CASSLSGTDTQYF.

This sequence joins TRBV4-3 and TRBJ2-1; no definite D call. V lost 0 bases, J lost 7 bases, and 10 bases lay in between. CDR1 is LGHNA, CDR2 YSLEER, per germline. The CDR3 has 14 residues. CDR3: CASSQDLSANEQFF. The CDR3 coding sequence is TGCGCCAGCAGCCAAGATTTGTCGGCGAATGAGCAGTTCTTC.

The V and J genes are TRBV6-5 and TRBJ2-6; tentatively, D is TRBD2 (5 bases). Trimming removed 4 bases from V and 1 base from J, with 5 bases in between. There are 14 residues in the CDR3. Germline values: CDR1 MNHEY, CDR2 SVGAGI. Written as DNA, the CDR3 is TGTGCCAGCAGTTGGGAGTCTGGGGCCAACGTCCTGACTTTC. Translated: CASSWESGANVLTF.

This clonotype was recorded many times. The rearrangement joins TRBV19 to TRBJ1-5; no reliable D call. Germline loops: CDR1 LNHDA, CDR2 SQIVND (reference sequence). The V end was cut by 1 base, the J end by 2 bases, with 6 bases between. This CDR3 contains 14 residues. Here the CDR3 reads CASSIVTGNQPQHF. CDR3 DNA: TGTGCCAGTAGTATAGTAACAGGCAATCAGCCCCAGCATTTT. The whole variable domain, remainder taken from reference TRBV19 and TRBJ1-5, is DGGITQSPKYLFRKEGQNVTLSCEQNLNHDAMYWYRQDPGQGLRLIYYSQIVNDFQKGDIAEGYSVSREKKESFPLTVTSAQKNPTAFYLCASSIVTGNQPQHFGDGTRLSIL.

Many counts were recorded for this clonotype. CDR3 in amino acids: CASSIWTDYNEQFF. CDR3 bases: TGTGCCAGTAGTATCTGGACAGACTACAATGAGCAGTTCTTC. The gene calls are TRBV19 and TRBJ2-1; D perhaps matches TRBD1 (6 bases). Between the trimmed V and J ends, which lost 3 bases and 3 bases, there was a span of 9 bases. This CDR3 comprises 14 residues. The germline CDR1 and CDR2 sequences are LNHDA and SQIVND (reference sequence).

Worth noting for this clonotype: A junction boundary mismatches the germline segment, possibly from a read error. The CDR3, as DNA: TGTGTCAGCACCGGGACAAACGCCTACGAGCAGTACTTC. Translated: CVSTGTNAYEQYF. The genes are TRBV28 and TRBJ2-7; D perhaps matches TRBD1 (6 bases). The length of the CDR3 is 13 residues. CDR1 and CDR2 (germline): MDHEN, SYDVKM.

This clonotype is a singleton in its sample. A read error is likely, as this CDR3 ends without the conserved phenylalanine or tryptophan. The chain links TRBV27 to TRBJ1-2; D call uncertain. Germline CDR1 MNHEY, CDR2 SMNVEV (reference sequence). This CDR3 region has 15 residues. V was shortened by 6 bases and J by 5 bases, with 19 bases between the two germline ends. In DNA, the CDR3 is TGTGCCAGCAGCGTATTATCCGGACTCGCGTATGGCTACACCGTC. Amino acid sequence: CASSVLSGLAYGYTV.

In its sample, this clonotype was seen many times. This sequence joins TRBV20-1 and TRBJ2-3; 7 positions agree with TRBD1. Unmatched junction bases numbered 8, after V lost 2 bases and J lost 0 bases. Germline V CDR1 and CDR2: DFQATT, SNEGSKA (reference sequence). This CDR3 has 16 residues. CDR3 coding DNA: TGCAGTGCTAGACTTTTAGGGGGCTATAGCACAGATACGCAGTATTTT. It yields the protein CSARLLGGYSTDTQYF.

In its sample, this clonotype was seen many times. The gene calls are TRBV5-4 and TRBJ2-2; D unclear. Germline V gives CDR1 SGHNT, CDR2 YYREEE (reference sequence). The CDR3 has 15 amino acids. V was cut by 0 bases and J by 6 bases, with 12 bases left in between. In DNA, the CDR3 is TGTGCCAGCAGCTTGGGTGTGTTACCGCCCGGGGAGCTGTTTTTT. Encoded protein: CASSLGVLPPGELFF.

The CDR3 loop reads CASSVGAAGFGNTIYF. The DNA for the CDR3 is TGTGCCAGCAGCGTTGGCGCCGCCGGGTTCGGAAACACCATATATTTT. The V gene is TRBV12-3 or TRBV12-4, the J gene TRBJ1-3, with D unresolved. Trimming took off 6 bases at V and 4 bases at J, with 19 bases between the two ends. The CDR3 sequence is 16 residues long.

This clonotype was recorded at least ten times. V usage is TRBV2 and J usage is TRBJ1-1; TRBD1 might be the D (5 bases). Germline values: CDR1 SNHLY, CDR2 FYNNEI. The CDR3 totals 14 residues. Between the trimmed V and J ends, which lost 0 bases and 5 bases, there was a span of 10 bases. As DNA, the CDR3 is TGTGCCAGCAGTGAAGCGGCCTGGGGGACTGAAGCTTTCTTT. Protein: CASSEAAWGTEAFF. Full variable domain (remainder filled in from reference TRBV2 and TRBJ1-1): EPEVTQTPSHQVTQMGQEVILRCVPISNHLYFYWYRQILGQKVEFLVSFYNNEISEKSEIFDDQFSVERPDGSNFTLKIRSTKLEDSAMYFCASSEAAWGTEAFFGQGTRLTVV.

To note about this clonotype: Since a much larger clone is just one base distant, this may be a read error. This chain joins TRBV3-1 and TRBJ2-5; no clear D. The germline CDR1 and CDR2 sequences are LGHDT and YNNKEL (reference sequence). CDR3 length: 16 residues. This CDR3 reads CDSSHPYGADQGTQYF. The CDR3, as DNA: TGTGACAGCAGCCACCCCTATGGAGCCGACCAAGGGACCCAGTACTTC.

At least ten counts were recorded for this clonotype. V usage is TRBV5-6 and J usage is TRBJ2-7; 11 bases map to TRBD1. CDR1 SGHDT and CDR2 YYEEEE come from the germline V gene. V was pared by 0 bases and J by 6 bases, with 8 bases of the junction left unmatched. The length of the CDR3 is 16 residues. CDR3 coding DNA: TGTGCCAGCAGCTTGGAGTTAGGACAGGGGGCGATCGAGCAGTACTTC. It codes for CASSLELGQGAIEQYF.

In its sample, this clonotype was seen many times. The chain combines TRBV7-9 with TRBJ1-6; no definite D call. Per germline, CDR1 SEHNR and CDR2 FQNEAQ (reference sequence). The CDR3 covers 14 residues. V was pared by 5 bases and J by 9 bases, with 14 bases between. In nucleotides, the CDR3 is TGTGCCAGCAGCCTCGAAGGAATAGTTTCACCCCTCCACTTT. Its translation: CASSLEGIVSPLHF. Based on the CDR3 plus reference TRBV7-9 and TRBJ1-6, the full variable domain is DTGVSQNPRHKITKRGQNVTFRCDPISEHNRLYWYRQTLGQGPEFLTYFQNEAQLEKSRLLSDRFSAERPKGSFSTLEIQRTEQGDSAMYLCASSLEGIVSPLHFGNGTRLTVT.